This TCR beta chain was sequenced for a study of Ad26.COV2.S vaccination and SARS-CoV-2 variants. On the study more broadly: Donor had been placed in the Ad26.COV2.S arm of the COV1001 trial. Once or twice, 56 days apart, Ad26.COV2.S was delivered intramuscularly. General observations from the study: Substantial post-vaccination breadth of spike-specific CD8+ and CD4+ T cell responses was reported.

The sample's treatment: roughly 19 received Ad26.COV2.S at low or high dose, single or two shots; several received placebo; per-sample allocation not given. Samples analyzed were those drawn on day 63 after the first vaccine or placebo injection. Notes on this clone: What it binds is unknown.

Trimming took off 5 bases at V and 2 bases at J, with 13 bases between the two ends. The CDR3 is 14 residues long. From germline, CDR1 is LNHDA and CDR2 SQIVND (reference sequence). Some clones are missing from TCRdb's copy, which holds only in-frame ones; the method was immunoSEQ multiplex PCR. The sample shows around 450,000 clones, around nine tenths of them seen only once. This TCR was sampled from a person aged 18-60 years who received the Ad26.COV2.S COVID-19 vaccine or a placebo. J is TRBJ2-7 and V is TRBV19, with D uncertain. The sequencing here drew on peripheral blood, taken in a trial of Ad26.COV2.S vaccine versus placebo. CDR3 in amino acids: CASSPGLGPYEQYF. In DNA form, the CDR3 reads TGTGCCAGTAGTCCCGGATTGGGCCCCTACGAGCAGTACTTC.